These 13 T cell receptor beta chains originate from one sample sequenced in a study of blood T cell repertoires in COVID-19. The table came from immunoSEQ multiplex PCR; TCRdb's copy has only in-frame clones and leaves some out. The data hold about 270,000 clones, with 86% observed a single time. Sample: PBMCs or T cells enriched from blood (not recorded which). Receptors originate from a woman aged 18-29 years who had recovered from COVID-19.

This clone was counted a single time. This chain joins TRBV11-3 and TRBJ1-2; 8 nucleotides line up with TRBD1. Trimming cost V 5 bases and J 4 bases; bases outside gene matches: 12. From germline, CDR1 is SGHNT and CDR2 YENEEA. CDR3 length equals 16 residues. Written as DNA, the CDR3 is TGTGCCAGCAGCCCGAGACAGGGGTCCAGCCCCTATGGCTACACCTTC. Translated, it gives CASSPRQGSSPYGYTF.

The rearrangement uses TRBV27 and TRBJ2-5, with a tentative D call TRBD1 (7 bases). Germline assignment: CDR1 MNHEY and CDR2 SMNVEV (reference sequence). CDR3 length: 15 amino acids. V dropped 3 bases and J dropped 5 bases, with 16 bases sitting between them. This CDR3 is CASSLGGTAPETQYF. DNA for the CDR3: TGTGCCAGCAGTTTGGGCGGGACAGCCCCCGAGACCCAGTACTTC.

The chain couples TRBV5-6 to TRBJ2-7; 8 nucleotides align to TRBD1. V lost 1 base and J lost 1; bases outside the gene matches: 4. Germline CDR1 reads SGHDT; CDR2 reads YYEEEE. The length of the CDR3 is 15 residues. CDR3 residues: CASSLQGALSYEQYF. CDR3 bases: TGTGCCAGCAGCTTGCAGGGGGCGTTGTCCTACGAGCAGTACTTC.

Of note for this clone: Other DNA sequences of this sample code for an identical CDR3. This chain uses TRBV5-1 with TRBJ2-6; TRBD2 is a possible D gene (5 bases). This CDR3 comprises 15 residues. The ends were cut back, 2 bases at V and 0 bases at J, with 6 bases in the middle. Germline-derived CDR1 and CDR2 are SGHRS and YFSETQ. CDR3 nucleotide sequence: TGCGCCAGCAGCTTAGGGAGCTCTGGGGCCAACGTCCTGACTTTC. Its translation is CASSLGSSGANVLTF.

The CDR3 DNA sequence: TGTGCCACCAGCAGTATACCGGGACAGGGGACAGATACGCAGTATTTT. The encoded protein is CATSSIPGQGTDTQYF. The chain has TRBV15 and TRBJ2-3; 10 positions agree with TRBD1. V lost 3 bases and J lost 3; bases outside the gene matches: 6. The CDR3 contains 16 residues. CDR1 and CDR2 from the germline V gene are LNHNV and YYDKDF (reference sequence).

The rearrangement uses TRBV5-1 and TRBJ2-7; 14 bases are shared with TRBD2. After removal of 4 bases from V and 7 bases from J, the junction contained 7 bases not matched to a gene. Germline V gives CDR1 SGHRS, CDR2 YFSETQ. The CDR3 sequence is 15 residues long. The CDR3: CASSPGTSGSSEQYF. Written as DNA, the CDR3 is TGCGCCAGCAGCCCCGGGACTAGCGGGAGTTCGGAGCAGTACTTC.

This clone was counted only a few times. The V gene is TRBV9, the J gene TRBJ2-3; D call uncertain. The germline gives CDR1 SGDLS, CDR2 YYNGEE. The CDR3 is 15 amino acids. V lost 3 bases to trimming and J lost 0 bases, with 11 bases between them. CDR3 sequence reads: CASSARPTSTDTQYF. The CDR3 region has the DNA TGTGCCAGCAGCGCTAGACCTACTAGCACAGATACGCAGTATTTT.

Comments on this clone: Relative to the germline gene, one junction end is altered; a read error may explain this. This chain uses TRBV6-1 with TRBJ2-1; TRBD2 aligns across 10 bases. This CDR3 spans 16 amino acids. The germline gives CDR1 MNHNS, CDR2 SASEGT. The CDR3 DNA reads TGTGCCAGCAGTAAAGCGGGAGGGGACCCTTACAATGAGCAGTTCTTC. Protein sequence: CASSKAGGDPYNEQFF.

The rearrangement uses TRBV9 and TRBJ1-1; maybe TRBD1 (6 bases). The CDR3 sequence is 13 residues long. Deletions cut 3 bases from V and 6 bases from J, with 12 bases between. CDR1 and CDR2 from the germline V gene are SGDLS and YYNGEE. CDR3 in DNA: TGTGCCAGCAGCGGAGGGGGAATAGCTGAAGCTTTCTTT. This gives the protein CASSGGGIAEAFF.

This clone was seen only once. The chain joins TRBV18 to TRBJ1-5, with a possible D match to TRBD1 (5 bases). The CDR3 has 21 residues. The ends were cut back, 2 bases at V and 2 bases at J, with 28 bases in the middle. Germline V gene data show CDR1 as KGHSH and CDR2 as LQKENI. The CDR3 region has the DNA TGTGCCAGCTCACCAACCCCCGCTCGGGGGTTCGGTATTGATGGCAATCAGCCCCAGCATTTT. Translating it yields CASSPTPARGFGIDGNQPQHF.

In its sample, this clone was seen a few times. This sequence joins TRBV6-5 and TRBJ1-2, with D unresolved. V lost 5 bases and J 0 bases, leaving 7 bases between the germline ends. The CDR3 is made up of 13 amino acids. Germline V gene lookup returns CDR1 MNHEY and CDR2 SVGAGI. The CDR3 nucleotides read TGTGCCAGCAGTCCGGGTACTAACTATGGCTACACCTTC. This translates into CASSPGTNYGYTF.

The CDR3, as DNA: TGCGCCAGCGACAGTGGCAGGGGCTCAAGTGCCGGGGAGCTGTTTTTT. Residues: CASDSGRGSSAGELFF. V gene TRBV10-2 combines with J gene TRBJ2-2, with D possibly matching TRBD1 (6 bases). The germline V gene encodes CDR1 WSHSY and CDR2 SAAADI. Trimming removed 8 bases from V and 6 bases from J, with 22 bases in between. The CDR3 contains 16 residues.

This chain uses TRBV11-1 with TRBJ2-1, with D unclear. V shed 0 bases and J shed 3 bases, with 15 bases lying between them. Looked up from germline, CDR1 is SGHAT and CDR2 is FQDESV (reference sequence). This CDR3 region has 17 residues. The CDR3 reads CASSLAYEKRYYNEQFF. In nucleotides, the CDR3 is TGTGCCAGCAGCTTAGCGTATGAGAAGCGCTACTACAATGAGCAGTTCTTC.